Listed here are 27 T cell receptor beta chains from one sample, sequenced in a study of STAT5B mutations in CD4+ large granular lymphocyte leukemia. The repertoire was sequenced with immunoSEQ multiplex PCR; TCRdb's copy has only in-frame clones and lacks some. The repertoire includes about 38,000 clones, 70% to 90% of them detected once, and roughly 1.2% sits in the top ten. Sequenced material: CD4+ T cells from blood buffy coats. The receptors were gathered from a human donor in good health.

The chain is built from TRBV28 and TRBJ2-7, with D maybe TRBD2 (5 bases). The V end was cut by 2 bases, the J end by 6 bases, with 17 bases between. CDR1 and CDR2 (germline): MDHEN, SYDVKM. The CDR3 covers 15 residues. In DNA form, the CDR3 reads TGTGCCAGCAGTTTAAGGGCTAGCTATCGGGGCGAGCAGTACTTC. Translating it yields CASSLRASYRGEQYF.

This clone has more than one count but fewer than ten. CDR3 amino acids: CASSLPGTDEQYF. Written as DNA, the CDR3 is TGTGCCAGCAGCTTACCAGGGACCGACGAGCAGTACTTC. The chain uses TRBV7-6 and TRBJ2-7; the D gene could be TRBD1 or TRBD2 (5 bases each). Germline-derived CDR1 and CDR2 are SGHVS and FNYEAQ. The CDR3 totals 13 residues. V lost 2 bases, J lost 5 bases, and 10 bases lay in between.

This chain joins TRBV5-4 and TRBJ1-1; 9 bases fit TRBD1. Trimming took 6 bases from V and 2 from J; bases not matched to a gene: 11. This CDR3 contains 16 residues. Germline assignment: CDR1 SGHNT and CDR2 YYREEE (reference sequence). CDR3 sequence (DNA): TGTGCCAGCAATAAACAGGGGGCAGGGGAAAACACTGAAGCTTTCTTT. Encoded protein: CASNKQGAGENTEAFF.

This clone was counted between two and nine times. CDR3 amino acids: CASRGDRDYGYTF. CDR3 sequence (DNA): TGTGCCAGCAGAGGGGACCGAGACTATGGCTACACCTTC. The chain combines TRBV2 with TRBJ1-2; D is possibly TRBD1 (5 bases). This CDR3 region has 13 residues. V was clipped by 6 bases and J by 3 bases, with 11 bases between them. Germline-derived CDR1 and CDR2 are SNHLY and FYNNEI. Drawing the rest from reference TRBV2 and TRBJ1-2, the complete variable domain is EPEVTQTPSHQVTQMGQEVILRCVPISNHLYFYWYRQILGQKVEFLVSFYNNEISEKSEIFDDQFSVERPDGSNFTLKIRSTKLEDSAMYFCASRGDRDYGYTFGSGTRLTVV.

V usage is TRBV7-3 and J usage is TRBJ2-3; possibly TRBD1 or TRBD2 for D (5 bases each). Germline V gene sequence: CDR1 SGHTA, CDR2 FQGTGA. This CDR3 contains 15 residues. V was trimmed by 5 bases and J by 2 bases, leaving 14 bases between them. The CDR3 DNA follows: TGTGCCAGCAGCCGGGACCGATTAACCACAGATACGCAGTATTTT. It is translated as CASSRDRLTTDTQYF.

This chain links TRBV5-1 with TRBJ1-6; D gene ambiguous. Germline V CDR1 and CDR2: SGHRS, YFSETQ. The CDR3 has 18 residues. V lost 0 bases to trimming and J lost 0 bases, with 13 bases between them. Written as DNA, the CDR3 is TGCGCCAGCAGCTTGGCGGCAGGCCAGAGCTCCTATAATTCACCCCTCCACTTT. Translation: CASSLAAGQSSYNSPLHF.

V is TRBV7-2 and J is TRBJ2-7, with D tentatively TRBD2 (5 bases). Germline lookup yields CDR1 SGHTA and CDR2 FQGNSA. This CDR3 comprises 13 residues. V shed 3 bases and J shed 4 bases, with 10 bases lying between them. The CDR3 DNA follows: TGTGCCAGCAGCTTCCAGCGGCCTTACGAGCAGTACTTC. Its translation: CASSFQRPYEQYF.

The chain links TRBV10-3 to TRBJ2-2, with D perhaps being TRBD1 or TRBD2 (5 bases each). CDR3 length: 13 residues. Deletions cut 7 bases from V and 4 bases from J, with 10 bases between. Germline V lookup: CDR1 ENHRY, CDR2 SYGVKD. CDR3 sequence (DNA): TGTGCCATCACCGGGGCTACCACCGGGGAGCTGTTTTTT. It codes for CAITGATTGELFF.

The chain recombines TRBV6-5 with TRBJ1-2; 8 positions agree with TRBD1. Trimming took 0 bases from V and 5 from J; bases not matched to a gene: 5. The CDR3 totals 15 residues. The germline V gene has CDR1 MNHEY and CDR2 SVGAGI. The CDR3: CASSYSRRQGYGYTF. As DNA, the CDR3 is TGTGCCAGCAGTTACTCGAGGAGACAGGGGTATGGCTACACCTTC.

This chain connects TRBV28 to TRBJ1-5, with 8 bases fitting TRBD1. This CDR3 region has 14 residues. Trimming removed 5 bases from V and 6 bases from J; junction bases left unmatched: 6. Germline V gene sequence: CDR1 MDHEN, CDR2 SYDVKM. CDR3 sequence: CASSRTGGIQPQHF. CDR3 in DNA: TGTGCCAGCAGTCGCACAGGGGGAATTCAGCCCCAGCATTTT.

The J gene is TRBJ1-1, the V gene TRBV7-2; D possibly corresponds to TRBD1 (5 bases). Germline lookup yields CDR1 SGHTA and CDR2 FQGNSA. Between the trimmed V and J ends, which lost 6 bases and 0 bases, there was a span of 11 bases. The CDR3 sequence is 14 residues long. The CDR3 reads CASRTDSMNTEAFF. The CDR3 DNA reads as TGTGCCAGCAGGACTGACAGCATGAACACTGAAGCTTTCTTT.

Concerning this clone: An end of the junction does not agree with germline; a read error may underlie this. The chain employs TRBV19 and TRBJ1-4; 10 bases are shared with TRBD1. The CDR3 consists of 17 residues. Germline loops: CDR1 LNHDA, CDR2 SQIVND (reference sequence). CDR3 nucleotide sequence: TGTGCCAGTAGTCCGAACCCGGGACAGGGGCACCTTGAACAACTGTTTTTT. It is translated as CASSPNPGQGHLEQLFF.

The V call is TRBV7-2, the J call TRBJ2-5, with D tentatively TRBD2 (5 bases). CDR1 is SGHTA and CDR2 is FQGNSA in the germline V gene. Trimming left V 4 bases short and J 11 bases short, with 14 bases between. The CDR3 loop spans 12 amino acids. In DNA, the CDR3 is TGTGCCAGCAGCTCCTGGCTTGGGGAGCAGTACTTC. Its translation: CASSSWLGEQYF.

The J gene is TRBJ1-5, the V gene TRBV19; 7 bases are a match to TRBD1. The J segment lost 7 bases and the V segment lost 6 bases, leaving 6 bases of the junction unmatched. Germline V gene lookup returns CDR1 LNHDA and CDR2 SQIVND (reference sequence). The CDR3 loop spans 13 amino acids. The CDR3 sequence: CASSSGGQQPQHF. CDR3 DNA: TGTGCCAGTAGCTCAGGGGGTCAACAGCCCCAGCATTTT.

V gene TRBV27 combines with J gene TRBJ1-2, with a tentative D call TRBD1 (5 bases). The length of the CDR3 is 13 residues. Trimming removed 3 bases from V and 6 bases from J, with 11 bases in between. Germline CDR1 is MNHEY and CDR2 is SMNVEV (reference sequence). CDR3 sequence: CASSFGGGHGYTF. The DNA for the CDR3 is TGTGCCAGCAGTTTTGGTGGGGGACATGGCTACACCTTC.

This clone was seen a single time. This chain connects TRBV9 to TRBJ2-7; perhaps TRBD1 as D (6 bases). V shed 0 bases and J shed 3 bases, with 13 bases lying between them. The CDR3 is made up of 15 amino acids. CDR1 and CDR2 (germline): SGDLS, YYNGEE. Written as DNA, the CDR3 is TGTGCCAGCAGCGTAGGGGCAGGGGCCATCTACGAGCAGTACTTC. Protein sequence: CASSVGAGAIYEQYF.

This chain uses TRBV19 with TRBJ1-3; D gene uncertain. CDR3 size: 14 residues. CDR1 LNHDA and CDR2 SQIVND come from the germline V gene (reference sequence). Trimming removed 5 bases from V and 4 bases from J, with 12 bases in between. The CDR3 DNA is TGTGCCAGTAGTCCTCTAAGGTCCGGAAACACCATATATTTT. Translating gives CASSPLRSGNTIYF.

The rearrangement joins TRBV25-1 to TRBJ1-1, with D possibly TRBD1 on 5 matching bases. V lost 5 bases, J lost 7 bases, and 8 bases lay in between. Germline loops: CDR1 MGHDK, CDR2 SYGVNS. This CDR3 comprises 11 residues. The CDR3 DNA sequence: TGTGCCAGCAGTTTAACAGGTGAAGCTTTCTTT. Translating gives CASSLTGEAFF.

The chain is built from TRBV11-1 and TRBJ1-1; 8 bases agree with TRBD1. This CDR3 contains 14 residues. Germline CDR1 reads SGHAT; CDR2 reads FQDESV (reference sequence). V was clipped by 5 bases and J by 1 base; unmatched bases: 3. The CDR3 region has the DNA TGTGCCAGCAGCGCAGACAGGGGGAACACTGAAGCTTTCTTT. The encoded protein is CASSADRGNTEAFF.

The V gene is TRBV5-1, the J gene TRBJ2-1; D may be TRBD1 (6 bases). Trimming pared 0 bases from V and 0 bases from J, leaving 7 bases between. CDR3 length equals 15 residues. Germline CDR1 and CDR2: SGHRS and YFSETQ. The CDR3 is CASSLVQGSYNEQFF. DNA for the CDR3: TGCGCCAGCAGCTTGGTACAGGGCTCCTACAATGAGCAGTTCTTC. Filled out from reference TRBV5-1 and TRBJ2-1, the complete variable domain reads KAGVTQTPRYLIKTRGQQVTLSCSPISGHRSVSWYQQTPGQGLQFLFEYFSETQRNKGNFPGRFSGRQFSNSRSEMNVSTLELGDSALYLCASSLVQGSYNEQFFGPGTRLTVL.

The V gene is TRBV5-1, the J gene TRBJ1-1, with D uncertain. Looked up from germline, CDR1 is SGHRS and CDR2 is YFSETQ. V lost 4 bases to trimming and J lost 0 bases, with 16 bases between them. This CDR3 is 16 amino acids long. The chain's CDR3 is CASSRLGGSMNTEAFF. In nucleotides, the CDR3 is TGCGCCAGCAGCCGGCTTGGCGGATCTATGAACACTGAAGCTTTCTTT.

The chain combines TRBV21-1 with TRBJ1-2; the table gives TRBD1 as D, unverified against the DNA. TRBV21-1 constitutes a pseudogene. This CDR3 is built from 18 residues. DNA of the CDR3: TGTGCCAGCAGCGCACGGATCTCCGGGACAGGGGATAACTATGGCTACACCTTC. The encoded protein is CASSARISGTGDNYGYTF.

The V gene is TRBV5-1, the J gene TRBJ1-1; D is perhaps TRBD1 (6 bases). The CDR3 is 14 residues long. The V end lost 0 bases, the J end lost 3 bases, and 9 bases lay between the germline ends. Germline values: CDR1 SGHRS, CDR2 YFSETQ. Here the CDR3 reads CASSLDSGDTEAFF. CDR3 DNA: TGCGCCAGCAGCTTGGATTCAGGGGACACTGAAGCTTTCTTT.

The rearrangement links TRBV7-2 to TRBJ2-1, with 8 nucleotides matching TRBD1. Germline loops: CDR1 SGHTA, CDR2 FQGNSA. This CDR3 is 19 amino acids long. The V and J ends lost 2 bases and 0 bases, in that order; junction bases with no gene match: 12. This chain's CDR3 is CASSLWGQGASSSYNEQFF. CDR3 nucleotide sequence: TGTGCCAGCAGCTTATGGGGGCAGGGGGCTTCCAGCTCCTACAATGAGCAGTTCTTC.

The table lists this clone with a count of one. V is TRBV9 and J is TRBJ2-7; D possibly corresponds to TRBD2 (6 bases). Trimming took off 3 bases at V and 7 bases at J, with 14 bases between the two ends. The germline CDR1 and CDR2 sequences are SGDLS and YYNGEE. This CDR3 is 13 amino acids long. The CDR3 region is CASSAHGSGEQYF. For the CDR3, the DNA is TGTGCCAGCAGCGCACACGGGAGTGGGGAGCAGTACTTC.

The chain recombines TRBV7-9 with TRBJ2-7, with 9 nucleotides matching TRBD1. V trimming: 5 bases; J trimming: 4 bases; junction bases outside the gene matches: 9. The germline V gene has CDR1 SEHNR and CDR2 FQNEAQ (reference sequence). There are 15 residues in the CDR3. CDR3 DNA sequence: TGTGCCAGCAGCCTCGCAGGACAGGGGCCGTACGAGCAGTACTTC. It encodes CASSLAGQGPYEQYF.

This clone appeared a few times. This rearrangement joins TRBV5-1 to TRBJ1-1; no firm D call. Germline CDR1 and CDR2: SGHRS and YFSETQ. The CDR3 spans 12 residues. Trimming removed 3 bases at V and 7 bases at J, with 10 bases between. The CDR3 DNA follows: TGCGCCAGCAGCTCCACATTGGATGAAGCTTTCTTT. This gives the protein CASSSTLDEAFF.